These 28 T cell receptor beta chains were sequenced from one sample in a study of blood T cell repertoires in COVID-19. TCRdb's copy holds only in-frame clones and misses some; the assay was immunoSEQ multiplex PCR. The repertoire holds about 430,000 clones, with approximately 87% as singletons. Sequenced: PBMCs or T cells enriched from blood (not recorded which). All receptors come from a woman aged 25 to 39 with acute COVID-19.

The chain combines TRBV30 with TRBJ1-6; no definite D call. Germline CDR1 reads GTSNPN; CDR2 reads SVGIG (reference sequence). The V and J ends lost 5 bases and 9 bases respectively, with 8 bases between them. The CDR3 has 11 residues. The DNA for the CDR3 is TGTGCCTGGGGTGGCGGTTCACCCCTCCACTTT. Translated: CAWGGGSPLHF.

V gene TRBV18 combines with J gene TRBJ1-6; 8 bases match TRBD1. This CDR3 contains 15 residues. The germline V gene has CDR1 KGHSH and CDR2 LQKENI. V dropped 4 bases and J dropped 7; count of bases not matched to a gene: 6. Here the CDR3 DNA reads TGTGCCAGCTCACTTGAGGACAGGGCCAATTCACCCCTCCACTTT. This sequence encodes CASSLEDRANSPLHF.

V usage is TRBV15 and J usage is TRBJ1-4, with D unclear. V gave up 9 bases and J gave up 0 bases, with 11 bases separating them. Germline V gene data show CDR1 as LNHNV and CDR2 as YYDKDF (reference sequence). CDR3 size: 14 residues. CDR3 nucleotide sequence: TGTGCCACTGGGCCCACTCCAACTAATGAAAAACTGTTTTTT. Its protein is CATGPTPTNEKLFF.

The genes are TRBV4-3 and TRBJ2-7; D is possibly TRBD2 (5 bases). This CDR3 has 13 amino acids. V shed 4 bases and J shed 1 base, with 8 bases lying between them. In germline, CDR1 is LGHNA, CDR2 YSLEER. The CDR3 is CASSLGVSYEQYF. The CDR3 DNA follows: TGCGCCAGCAGCCTCGGGGTTTCCTACGAGCAGTACTTC.

The chain has TRBV7-2 and TRBJ2-1; 7 bases are shared with TRBD1. V was pared by 4 bases and J by 9 bases, with 9 bases of the junction left unmatched. The CDR3 length is 14 residues. The germline V gene has CDR1 SGHTA and CDR2 FQGNSA. CDR3 sequence: CASSSQTGFTEQFF. The DNA for the CDR3 is TGTGCCAGCAGCTCCCAGACAGGGTTCACTGAGCAGTTCTTC.

The chain's CDR3 is CASSLRPTGHLDGGELFF. CDR3 bases: TGTGCCAGCAGCTTAAGACCGACTGGACACCTAGATGGCGGGGAGCTGTTTTTT. The gene calls are TRBV7-3 and TRBJ2-2; weak D call: TRBD1 (5 bases). This CDR3 spans 18 amino acids. The germline CDR1 and CDR2 sequences are SGHTA and FQGTGA. The V and J ends lost 1 base and 7 bases respectively, with 22 bases between them.

There are a few counts of this clone. The chain has TRBV15 and TRBJ1-6; 10 bases match TRBD1. The V gene end was trimmed by 1 base and the J gene end by 14 bases; junction bases not matched to a gene: 14. CDR3 size: 17 residues. Germline-derived CDR1 and CDR2 are LNHNV and YYDKDF (reference sequence). CDR3 DNA: TGTGCCACCAGCAGAGTAGCGGGGGCCGGGACAGGGGTCGCCCTCCACTTT. This gives the protein CATSRVAGAGTGVALHF.

This clone was seen a single time. The chain recombines TRBV6-5 with TRBJ1-1; D is possibly TRBD1 (5 bases). The CDR3 consists of 15 residues. V lost 6 bases, J lost 2 bases, and 16 bases lay in between. CDR1 is MNHEY and CDR2 is SVGAGI in the germline V gene. The CDR3 nucleotides are TGTGCCAGCAGCCCCCACCGGGGGTTTAACACTGAAGCTTTCTTT. It specifies CASSPHRGFNTEAFF.

The chain carries TRBV5-1 and TRBJ2-3; a possible D gene is TRBD1 (6 bases). V was clipped by 2 bases and J by 4 bases, with 14 bases between them. The germline V gene has CDR1 SGHRS and CDR2 YFSETQ. This CDR3 is built from 15 residues. Written as DNA, the CDR3 is TGCGCCAGCAGCTTTACAGGGCCAATGGCAGATACGCAGTATTTT. Translated, it gives CASSFTGPMADTQYF.

V and J are TRBV7-2 and TRBJ1-1; perhaps TRBD1 as D (5 bases). This CDR3 has 14 amino acids. V dropped 6 bases and J dropped 1 base, with 12 bases sitting between them. Per the germline V gene, CDR1 is SGHTA and CDR2 is FQGNSA. CDR3 sequence (DNA): TGTGCCAGCAGGAAGTCTCAGGGGAACACTGAAGCTTTCTTT. This gives the protein CASRKSQGNTEAFF.

The chain links TRBV13 to TRBJ2-1; 8 nucleotides align to TRBD2. This CDR3 is 17 amino acids long. Germline V gives CDR1 PRHDT, CDR2 FYEKMQ (reference sequence). V lost 1 base, J lost 10 bases, and 15 bases stayed unmatched. Here the CDR3 DNA reads TGTGCCAGCAGCTTAGCGACTAGCGAGGCGGGTGGGGGCGAGCAGTTCTTC. It is translated as CASSLATSEAGGGEQFF.

J is TRBJ2-1 and V is TRBV10-3; 12 bases fit TRBD2. Germline CDR1 and CDR2: ENHRY and SYGVKD. V lost 4 bases to trimming and J lost 9 bases; unmatched junction nucleotides: 10. The CDR3 loop spans 16 amino acids. The chain's CDR3 is CAISALAGGPGVEQFF. For the CDR3, the DNA is TGTGCCATCAGTGCCCTAGCGGGGGGGCCGGGTGTTGAGCAGTTCTTC.

The V and J genes are TRBV5-1 and TRBJ1-5, with D perhaps matching TRBD1 (5 bases). The V end was cut by 1 base, the J end by 5 bases, with 10 bases between. The CDR3 consists of 14 residues. Looked up from germline, CDR1 is SGHRS and CDR2 is YFSETQ. CDR3 sequence (DNA): TGCGCCAGCAGCTTGTCCCCGGGGGATCAGCCCCAGCATTTT. Translating it yields CASSLSPGDQPQHF.

J is TRBJ2-2 and V is TRBV12-5; 7 nucleotides agree with TRBD1. The CDR3 covers 18 residues. V was clipped by 0 bases and J by 0 bases; unmatched bases: 7. CDR1 is LGHNT, CDR2 FRNRAP, per germline. This CDR3 is CASGLVNDGTANTGELFF. CDR3 nucleotide sequence: TGTGCTAGTGGTTTGGTAAATGACGGGACAGCGAACACCGGGGAGCTGTTTTTT.

This clone was observed once. This chain connects TRBV30 to TRBJ1-5, with D unresolved. V lost 0 bases to trimming and J lost 9 bases, with 15 bases between them. The germline CDR1 and CDR2 sequences are GTSNPN and SVGIG (reference sequence). The CDR3 length is 14 residues. CDR3 sequence (DNA): TGTGCCTGGAGTGTACTTGGTACCGATGGGCCCCAGCATTTT. Translating it yields CAWSVLGTDGPQHF.

This clone was picked up one time. The chain employs TRBV5-1 and TRBJ1-4; unclear D gene. Trimming left V 2 bases short and J 12 bases short, with 17 bases between. The CDR3 spans 14 residues. The germline gives CDR1 SGHRS, CDR2 YFSETQ. CDR3 bases: TGCGCCAGCAGCTTCGACTTCCTCGGGGAAGAACTGTTTTTT. Translated: CASSFDFLGEELFF.

Points on this clone: At one end the junction does not follow the germline gene, possibly because of a read error. V gene TRBV5-1 combines with J gene TRBJ2-1; TRBD2 is a possible D gene (5 bases). Germline V gene sequence: CDR1 SGHRS, CDR2 YFSETQ. This CDR3 comprises 13 residues. CDR3 loop: CASSLSLGGAWVF. The CDR3 nucleotides read TGCGCCAGCAGCTTGTCCCTAGGAGGAGCGTGGGTCTTC.

The chain employs TRBV27 and TRBJ2-7; TRBD1 matches at 8 bases. V shed 5 bases, J shed 6 bases, and the junction held 12 bases outside the gene matches. CDR3 length: 15 residues. Germline loops: CDR1 MNHEY, CDR2 SMNVEV (reference sequence). As DNA, the CDR3 is TGTGCCAGCAGTCTCGCCGGGACAGGAAATGGCGAGCAGTACTTC. Translating it yields CASSLAGTGNGEQYF.

About this clone itself: Other DNA sequences of this sample code for an identical CDR3. V gene TRBV5-1 combines with J gene TRBJ2-1, with 10 bases lining up with TRBD1. The ends lost 0 bases at V and 6 bases at J; junction bases unmatched: 6. CDR3 size: 16 residues. Germline CDR1 is SGHRS and CDR2 is YFSETQ. CDR3 nucleotide sequence: TGCGCCAGCAGCTTGGAGGGGACAGGGGTCCGCAATGAGCAGTTCTTC. Translated: CASSLEGTGVRNEQFF.

For this clone: Other DNA sequences in the sample encode the same CDR3. The V gene is TRBV7-2, the J gene TRBJ2-7, with TRBD2 identical over 9 bases. Germline assignment: CDR1 SGHTA and CDR2 FQGNSA. The CDR3 sequence is 15 residues long. V gave up 1 base and J gave up 4 bases; unmatched junction bases: 5. CDR3 amino acids: CASSLERGASYEQYF. CDR3 nucleotide sequence: TGTGCCAGCAGCTTAGAGCGGGGGGCCTCATACGAGCAGTACTTC.

V gene TRBV5-1 combines with J gene TRBJ2-3; 14 bases map to TRBD2. Germline V gene data show CDR1 as SGHRS and CDR2 as YFSETQ. The CDR3 is 16 residues long. V shed 0 bases and J 9 bases; nucleotides not matched to a gene: 6. CDR3 in DNA: TGCGCCAGCAGCTTGGGGTCGAGACTAGCGGGGGGGACGCAGTATTTT. This encodes CASSLGSRLAGGTQYF.

The chain joins TRBV2 to TRBJ2-7; perhaps TRBD2 as D (7 bases). CDR1 SNHLY and CDR2 FYNNEI come from the germline V gene. The length of the CDR3 is 14 residues. The germline V and J ends were trimmed by 7 bases and 0 bases, with 13 bases remaining between them. DNA of the CDR3: TGTGCCAGCACCCAAGGGGGGGGCTCCTACGAGCAGTACTTC. Its translation: CASTQGGGSYEQYF.

The chain is built from TRBV19 and TRBJ1-2; the D is unclear. V was trimmed by 5 bases and J by 2 bases, leaving 6 bases between them. CDR1 and CDR2 from the germline V gene are LNHDA and SQIVND (reference sequence). The CDR3 runs to 12 residues. The CDR3 region is CASSGRNYGYTF. The CDR3 nucleotides are TGTGCCAGTAGTGGCAGGAACTATGGCTACACCTTC.

For the CDR3, the DNA is TGCAGCGTTTTTCTCGAGATGAACACTGAAGCTTTCTTT. Translated, it gives CSVFLEMNTEAFF. The V gene is TRBV29-1, the J gene TRBJ1-1; D not resolved. Trimming removed 5 bases at V and 0 bases at J, with 10 bases between. Germline assignment: CDR1 SQVTM and CDR2 ANQGSEA. This CDR3 is built from 13 residues.

The CDR3 is CASISRVYNSPLHF. CDR3 bases: TGTGCCAGCATTTCCAGGGTATATAATTCACCCCTCCACTTT. The rearrangement links TRBV2 to TRBJ1-6, with TRBD1 as a possible D gene (5 bases). Germline V CDR1 and CDR2: SNHLY, FYNNEI. The germline V and J ends were trimmed by 7 bases and 4 bases, with 11 bases remaining between them. The CDR3 is 14 amino acids. Full variable domain (rest looked up from reference TRBV2 and TRBJ1-6): EPEVTQTPSHQVTQMGQEVILRCVPISNHLYFYWYRQILGQKVEFLVSFYNNEISEKSEIFDDQFSVERPDGSNFTLKIRSTKLEDSAMYFCASISRVYNSPLHFGNGTRLTVT.

The chain recombines TRBV19 with TRBJ2-7; the match to TRBD1 covers 7 bases. Germline V gene data show CDR1 as LNHDA and CDR2 as SQIVND (reference sequence). The CDR3 is 14 residues long. With 4 bases clipped from V and 0 bases from J, the junction kept 3 bases outside the gene matches. The CDR3 region is CASSTHRGSYEQYF. DNA of the CDR3: TGTGCCAGTAGTACCCACAGGGGCTCCTACGAGCAGTACTTC.

The V and J genes are TRBV9 and TRBJ1-3; no definite D call. From germline, CDR1 is SGDLS and CDR2 YYNGEE. The CDR3 is 14 residues long. Trimming removed 4 bases at V and 4 bases at J, with 12 bases between. CDR3 sequence: CASSSSTEGNTIYF. The CDR3, as DNA: TGTGCCAGCAGCTCCTCTACTGAGGGAAACACCATATATTTT.

This sequence joins TRBV5-1 and TRBJ1-2; D is uncertain. There are 17 residues in the CDR3. Germline CDR1 is SGHRS and CDR2 is YFSETQ. Trimming took 4 bases from V and 0 from J, leaving 19 bases between them. CDR3 protein: CASSLPGPGRANYGYTF. The CDR3 DNA reads TGCGCCAGCAGCCTGCCGGGCCCCGGGAGGGCTAACTATGGCTACACCTTC.